The rows below give T cell receptor beta chains drawn from one sample of a study of neurological immune-mediated disorders. A single record per CDR3 protein comes from TCRdb applying MiXCR to the 5' RACE reads. Among about 55,000 distinct CDR3 sequences listed, less than 4.5% were seen once. The specimen sequenced was PBMCs. These receptors came from a man aged 30-40 years with multiple sclerosis. CDR3s include the opening cysteine and the closing phenylalanine or tryptophan. Each record gives: CDR3 protein, CDR3 DNA, J gene, V gene, D gene, clone size. The D gene is left open where the match is weak. Clone size is given as how often the clone was seen (once, few, many) or a class if it is expanded.

CSAVRDRLSSYEQYF TGCAGTGCCGTCCGGGACAGGCTTAGCTCCTACGAGCAGTACTTC TRBJ2-7 TRBV20-1 TRBD1 many
CASSPDRGRSSYEQYF TGTGCCAGCAGCCCGGACAGGGGACGAAGTTCCTACGAGCAGTACTTC TRBJ2-7 TRBV6-6 TRBD1 many
CASSPRSEPGYF TGTGCCAGCAGCCCCCGTTCGGAGCCAGGGTATTTT TRBJ2-3 TRBV7-2 . many
CSGRGQETMNTEAFF TGCAGTGGCCGGGGACAGGAGACCATGAACACTGAAGCTTTCTTT TRBJ1-1 TRBV20-1 TRBD1 many
CASSLSRGLDIEQYF TGTGCCAGCAGCCTATCCCGGGGGCTGGACATCGAGCAGTACTTC TRBJ2-7 TRBV7-9 . many
CASSLSGGAYEQYF TGTGCCAGCAGCTTGAGCGGGGGGGCCTACGAGCAGTACTTC TRBJ2-7 TRBV7-2 TRBD2 many
CSARDGSELYGYTF TGCAGTGCTAGAGATGGGTCAGAGCTCTATGGCTACACCTTC TRBJ1-2 TRBV20-1 . many
CASSPVRGSYNEQFF TGTGCCAGCAGCCCAGTGCGAGGCTCCTACAATGAGCAGTTCTTC TRBJ2-1 TRBV7-9 . many
CSARDSTNYGYTF TGCAGTGCGCGGGACAGTACTAACTATGGCTACACCTTC TRBJ1-2 TRBV20-1 TRBD1 few
CASSFTQYTGELFF TGCGCCAGCAGCTTCACACAATACACCGGGGAGCTGTTTTTT TRBJ2-2 TRBV5-1 . many
CASSQSGPLQFF TGTGCCAGCAGCCAATCCGGGCCGCTGCAGTTCTTC TRBJ2-1 TRBV3-1 . many
CASSSGSYNEQYF TGTGCCAGCAGCTCAGGGTCCTACAACGAGCAGTACTTC TRBJ2-7 TRBV16 . few
CASSYGSGPSGGYTF TGTGCCAGCAGTTACGGCTCCGGGCCCAGCGGTGGCTACACCTTC TRBJ1-2 TRBV6-5 . many
CASSPAASTDTQYF TGTGCCAGCAGCCCTGCAGCAAGCACAGATACGCAGTATTTT TRBJ2-3 TRBV7-9 . many
CASSLVGLAVSTDTQYF TGCGCCAGCAGCTTGGTAGGCTTGGCGGTTAGCACAGATACGCAGTATTTT TRBJ2-3 TRBV5-1 . many
CASSLGSGGAAGELFF TGTGCCAGCAGCTTAGGCTCCGGGGGGGCGGCCGGGGAGCTGTTTTTT TRBJ2-2 TRBV7-2 TRBD2 many
CSATALAGARWEQFF TGCAGTGCCACGGCACTAGCGGGAGCCCGGTGGGAGCAGTTCTTC TRBJ2-1 TRBV20-1 TRBD2 many
CASSYDIQYF TGTGCCAGCAGTTATGACATTCAGTACTTC TRBJ2-4 TRBV28 . many
CASSPMGTGVYEQYF TGTGCCAGCAGCCCCATGGGGACAGGGGTGTACGAGCAGTACTTC TRBJ2-7 TRBV9 TRBD1 many
CASSRPSGELFF TGTGCCAGCAGCCGCCCCAGCGGGGAGCTGTTTTTT TRBJ2-2 TRBV6-5 . many
CASRGLAGDTQYF TGTGCCAGCAGGGGACTAGCGGGGGATACGCAGTATTTT TRBJ2-3 TRBV2 TRBD2 many
CASSSKVGGRTDTQYF TGTGCCAGCAGCTCAAAGGTGGGGGGTCGGACAGATACGCAGTATTTT TRBJ2-3 TRBV7-2 . many
CASSFGQGGAFF TGTGCCAGCAGTTTCGGACAGGGGGGAGCTTTCTTT TRBJ1-1 TRBV12-3/TRBV12-4 TRBD1 many
CSAPNPLAGGYEQYF TGCAGTGCCCCCAACCCACTAGCGGGGGGTTACGAGCAGTACTTC TRBJ2-7 TRBV20-1 TRBD2 many
CASSVEGSTDTQYF TGTGCCAGCAGCGTAGAGGGCAGCACAGATACGCAGTATTTT TRBJ2-3 TRBV9 . many
CASSYGNQGDEQYF TGTGCCAGCAGTTACGGGAACCAAGGCGACGAGCAGTACTTC TRBJ2-7 TRBV6-5 . many